One sample yielded the 30 T cell receptor beta chains listed below, sequenced in a study of T cells in localized non-small cell lung cancer. Libraries were prepared by immunoSEQ multiplex PCR; TCRdb keeps only in-frame clonotypes and omits some of them. The sample yields 25,000 to 35,000 clones, over 80% seen once. The sequenced sample was peripheral blood, obtained before any cancer treatment. The receptors were gathered from an older female donor with stage I lung adenocarcinoma.

This chain connects TRBV18 to TRBJ1-2; possible D gene TRBD1, 6 bases. Germline assignment: CDR1 KGHSH and CDR2 LQKENI. The CDR3 is made up of 13 amino acids. Trimming took off 2 bases at V and 7 bases at J, with 11 bases between the two ends. CDR3 loop: CASSPGGSGGYTF. CDR3 bases: TGTGCCAGCTCACCAGGGGGCTCGGGTGGCTACACCTTC.

About this clone: One junction end does not reproduce the germline sequence, and a read error may be involved. The rearrangement links TRBV5-3 to TRBJ1-5, with D maybe TRBD1 (5 bases). TRBV5-3 carries the ORF label, with uncertain function. CDR3 length: 15 residues. The CDR3 sequence is CASSLGRVENQPQHF. Here the CDR3 DNA reads TGTGCCAGCAGCTTGGGCAGGGTGGAGAATCAGCCCCAGCATTTT.

This clone appeared once. The chain couples TRBV7-8 to TRBJ1-6, with a tentative D call TRBD1 (5 bases). Looked up from germline, CDR1 is SGHVS and CDR2 is FQNEAQ. The ends were cut back, 1 base at V and 0 bases at J, with 16 bases in the middle. This CDR3 region has 19 residues. The CDR3 loop is CASSLGDVGTSSYNSPLHF. The CDR3 DNA sequence: TGTGCCAGCAGCTTAGGGGACGTGGGGACCAGCTCCTATAATTCACCCCTCCACTTT.

This sequence joins TRBV6-5 and TRBJ2-3; D is unclear. V was trimmed by 9 bases and J by 0 bases, leaving 10 bases between them. From germline, CDR1 is MNHEY and CDR2 SVGAGI. The CDR3 is 13 residues long. The CDR3 loop reads CASTDSSTDTQYF. Here the CDR3 DNA reads TGTGCCAGTACCGACTCTAGCACAGATACGCAGTATTTT.

This chain joins TRBV6-6 and TRBJ2-2, with 11 bases that match TRBD1. With 6 bases clipped from V and 4 bases from J, the junction kept 1 base outside the gene matches. Germline values: CDR1 MNHNY, CDR2 SVGAGI (reference sequence). This CDR3 has 14 residues. CDR3 sequence: CASSGQGATGELFF. The CDR3 coding sequence is TGTGCCAGCAGCGGACAGGGGGCCACCGGGGAGCTGTTTTTT.

The chain links TRBV6-5 to TRBJ2-7; D remains unclear. The CDR3 contains 13 residues. Trimming stripped 0 bases from V and 6 bases from J, with 9 bases between. Germline V CDR1 and CDR2: MNHEY, SVGAGI. CDR3 loop: CASSYSLGFEQYF. DNA for the CDR3: TGTGCCAGCAGTTACTCGTTAGGGTTCGAGCAGTACTTC.

J is TRBJ1-1 and V is TRBV7-2, with TRBD1 identical over 8 bases. The trim removed 3 bases at V and 4 bases at J, leaving 4 bases unmatched. Germline V gives CDR1 SGHTA, CDR2 FQGNSA. The CDR3 length is 14 residues. The CDR3 protein is CASSLGQVATEAFF. The CDR3 nucleotides are TGTGCCAGCAGCTTGGGACAGGTGGCCACTGAAGCTTTCTTT.

This sequence joins TRBV6-1 and TRBJ1-2; D perhaps matches TRBD1 (5 bases). The CDR3 length is 15 residues. Trimming took off 5 bases at V and 4 bases at J, with 17 bases between the two ends. From germline, CDR1 is MNHNS and CDR2 SASEGT. The CDR3 is CASSFRDGGPYGYTF. The CDR3 DNA sequence: TGTGCCAGCAGTTTCCGGGACGGTGGGCCCTATGGCTACACCTTC.

This rearrangement joins TRBV7-9 to TRBJ2-3; 9 bases are shared with TRBD2. Germline trimming cut 0 bases from V and 0 bases from J; bases unmatched to any gene: 10. CDR3 length equals 19 residues. CDR1 is SEHNR and CDR2 is FQNEAQ in the germline V gene (reference sequence). CDR3 sequence (DNA): TGTGCCAGCAGCTTAGCGTCTCTAGCGGGGTTAGCTAGCACAGATACGCAGTATTTT. Protein product: CASSLASLAGLASTDTQYF.

The chain employs TRBV7-2 and TRBJ2-5; no firm D call. Between the trimmed V and J ends, which lost 3 bases and 4 bases, there was a span of 9 bases. This CDR3 comprises 13 residues. Germline V gene data show CDR1 as SGHTA and CDR2 as FQGNSA. CDR3 loop: CASSFGRGETQYF. CDR3 nucleotides: TGTGCCAGCAGCTTTGGTCGTGGAGAGACCCAGTACTTC.

The CDR3 DNA reads as TGTGCCAGCAGTTTACTTCCTTGGACTAGCGGGGCTACAAGCTCCTACAATGAGCAGTTCTTC. It is translated as CASSLLPWTSGATSSYNEQFF. The chain is built from TRBV27 and TRBJ2-1, with 12 bases aligning to TRBD2. The CDR3 runs to 21 residues. V lost 2 bases, J lost 0 bases, and 14 bases stayed unmatched. Germline V gives CDR1 MNHEY, CDR2 SMNVEV (reference sequence).

CDR3 sequence (DNA): TGTGCCAGCAGTTTAGGCTCAGGGGGCTCCGGAAACACCATATATTTT. Protein product: CASSLGSGGSGNTIYF. The chain joins TRBV28 to TRBJ1-3; 8 bases are shared with TRBD1. The CDR3 consists of 16 residues. The J segment lost 4 bases and the V segment lost 2 bases, leaving 7 bases of the junction unmatched. The germline V gene encodes CDR1 MDHEN and CDR2 SYDVKM.

The chain links TRBV10-2 to TRBJ2-1; no definite D call. Trimming removed 0 bases from V and 2 bases from J, with 14 bases in between. CDR3 length equals 17 residues. From germline, CDR1 is WSHSY and CDR2 SAAADI. The CDR3 DNA reads TGCGCCAGCAGTGAGTCGGTTCCCGCCTCCGCCTACAATGAGCAGTTCTTC. Residues: CASSESVPASAYNEQFF.

The V and J genes are TRBV4-2 and TRBJ1-2, with 7 bases identical to TRBD1. The J segment lost 12 bases and the V segment lost 1 base, leaving 14 bases of the junction unmatched. CDR3 size: 15 residues. CDR1 and CDR2 (germline): LGHNA, YNFKEQ. The CDR3 DNA follows: TGTGCCAGCAGCCAAGGAGAGGGACAGTTACTCGGTCACACCTTC. Protein sequence: CASSQGEGQLLGHTF.

The chain couples TRBV27 to TRBJ1-6, with D hard to call. The CDR3 totals 14 residues. V was clipped by 4 bases and J by 4 bases, with 8 bases between them. Looked up from germline, CDR1 is MNHEY and CDR2 is SMNVEV (reference sequence). CDR3 amino acids: CASSSTVYNSPLHF. The DNA of the CDR3 is TGTGCCAGCAGTTCTACGGTATATAATTCACCCCTCCACTTT.

The rearrangement uses TRBV11-2 and TRBJ2-5, with a tentative D call TRBD1 (5 bases). Germline V gives CDR1 SGHAT, CDR2 FQNNGV. The CDR3 has 14 amino acids. The V and J ends lost 5 bases and 1 base respectively, with 11 bases between them. CDR3 bases: TGTGCCAGCAGCCACATTACAGGCCAAGAGACCCAGTACTTC. This gives the protein CASSHITGQETQYF.

In this sample, this clone turned up a few times. V and J are TRBV15 and TRBJ1-5; 7 bases map to TRBD1. CDR1 LNHNV and CDR2 YYDKDF come from the germline V gene (reference sequence). V lost 0 bases, J lost 9 bases, and 8 bases stayed unmatched. The CDR3 extends over 15 amino acids. The DNA of the CDR3 is TGTGCCACCAGCAGAGATCGACAGGGCACGGGGCCCCAGCATTTT. Encoded protein: CATSRDRQGTGPQHF.

The chain joins TRBV7-2 to TRBJ2-1, with D possibly TRBD2 on 6 matching bases. This CDR3 spans 14 amino acids. Trimming pared 6 bases from V and 9 bases from J, leaving 18 bases between. The V gene's germline CDR1 is SGHTA and CDR2 FQGNSA. The CDR3: CASRGGIGSSEQFF. The CDR3 DNA sequence: TGTGCCAGCAGGGGGGGTATTGGGAGCTCTGAGCAGTTCTTC.

This chain links TRBV5-1 with TRBJ1-5, with a tentative D call TRBD1 (6 bases). The V end lost 0 bases, the J end lost 8 bases, and 15 bases lay between the germline ends. Per germline, CDR1 SGHRS and CDR2 YFSETQ. This CDR3 contains 15 residues. The CDR3 region is CASSLATGGEEPQHF. As DNA, the CDR3 is TGCGCCAGCAGCTTGGCGACAGGAGGAGAAGAGCCCCAGCATTTT.

This clone turned up a few times. The V and J genes are TRBV29-1 and TRBJ1-1, with D possibly TRBD1 on 6 matching bases. Looked up from germline, CDR1 is SQVTM and CDR2 is ANQGSEA. The CDR3 runs 12 residues. V lost 5 bases, J lost 9 bases, and 16 bases lay in between. The CDR3 sequence: CSVLSGGYQAFF. The CDR3 region has the DNA TGCAGCGTTCTTTCTGGGGGCTACCAAGCTTTCTTT.

Here the CDR3 reads CASSDPWTDWGDEQFF. The CDR3 nucleotides read TGTGCCAGCAGTGACCCCTGGACAGATTGGGGCGATGAGCAGTTCTTC. This chain joins TRBV6-4 and TRBJ2-1; possibly TRBD1 for D (6 bases). V shed 2 bases and J shed 8 bases, with 19 bases lying between them. CDR3 size: 16 residues. The germline gives CDR1 MRHNA, CDR2 SNTAGT.

The genes are TRBV5-1 and TRBJ2-5; 11 bases map to TRBD1. The J call is doubtful: the DNA matches TRBJ2-7 better. Germline V gene data show CDR1 as SGHRS and CDR2 as YFSETQ. The CDR3 has 14 amino acids. The CDR3 coding sequence is TGCGCCAGCAGCCCGGGACAGGGGGTCTACGAGCAGTACTTC. This gives the protein CASSPGQGVYEQYF.

In nucleotides, the CDR3 is TGTGCCAGCAGGGGACTAGCGGGGGTCGGGCAGTACTTC. This sequence encodes CASRGLAGVGQYF. The V call is TRBV6-6, the J call TRBJ2-7, with 14 bases fitting TRBD2. The CDR3 extends over 13 amino acids. Germline V CDR1 and CDR2: MNHNY, SVGAGI (reference sequence). Trimming took 6 bases from V and 9 from J; bases not matched to a gene: 4.

CDR3 residues: CAWNPTGRFYNSPLHF. DNA of the CDR3: TGTGCCTGGAACCCGACAGGGAGGTTCTATAATTCACCCCTCCACTTT. V usage is TRBV30 and J usage is TRBJ1-6; 7 bases agree with TRBD1. Losses at the gene ends were 4 bases for V and 3 bases for J; bases not matched to a gene: 9. Per germline, CDR1 GTSNPN and CDR2 SVGIG (reference sequence). The CDR3 consists of 16 residues.

The chain couples TRBV20-1 to TRBJ2-7; D remains unclear. The V and J ends lost 8 bases and 6 bases respectively, with 14 bases between them. Germline loops: CDR1 DFQATT, CDR2 SNEGSKA (reference sequence). CDR3 length equals 11 residues. CDR3 sequence: CSIPARSEQYF. CDR3 coding DNA: TGCAGTATACCAGCCCGCAGCGAGCAGTACTTC.

This chain connects TRBV30 to TRBJ1-2, with D possibly matching TRBD1 (6 bases). Per germline, CDR1 GTSNPN and CDR2 SVGIG (reference sequence). Trimming removed 5 bases at V and 4 bases at J, with 17 bases between. The CDR3 totals 14 residues. The CDR3 DNA is TGTGCCTGGCACACTACGCCAGGGGCCTATGGCTACACCTTC. This gives the protein CAWHTTPGAYGYTF.

This clone was detected a few times. This chain links TRBV9 with TRBJ1-1; D is undetermined. The CDR3 has 14 residues. V dropped 3 bases and J dropped 0 bases, with 9 bases sitting between them. Per the germline V gene, CDR1 is SGDLS and CDR2 is YYNGEE. CDR3 nucleotides: TGTGCCAGCAGCGCGTTGGGCATGAACACTGAAGCTTTCTTT. Residues: CASSALGMNTEAFF.

The chain combines TRBV7-2 with TRBJ1-2, with D possibly TRBD1 on 6 matching bases. This CDR3 region has 13 residues. Germline loops: CDR1 SGHTA, CDR2 FQGNSA. V was cut by 5 bases and J by 10 bases, with 17 bases left in between. The CDR3 here is CASSPTGLTNYTF. The CDR3 DNA reads as TGTGCCAGCAGCCCGACAGGACTCACGAACTACACCTTC.

The chain has TRBV7-2 and TRBJ2-5; D is perhaps TRBD1 (5 bases). V gave up 6 bases and J gave up 5 bases, with 16 bases separating them. Germline assignment: CDR1 SGHTA and CDR2 FQGNSA. This CDR3 has 14 amino acids. As DNA, the CDR3 is TGTGCCAGCAGTCTAGGGGCCGGGCCCGAGACCCAGTACTTC. Amino acid sequence: CASSLGAGPETQYF.

This chain connects TRBV6-1 to TRBJ1-6; possible D gene TRBD1, 5 bases. V was trimmed by 10 bases and J by 7 bases, leaving 20 bases between them. This CDR3 is 15 amino acids long. CDR1 is MNHNS and CDR2 is SASEGT in the germline V gene. CDR3 nucleotide sequence: TGTGCCACTACCGGGGGGACGGGCCCGAATTCACCCCTCCACTTT. As protein: CATTGGTGPNSPLHF.